This T cell receptor (beta chain) was profiled in a study of blood T cell repertoires in COVID-19. Study at large: Donors in the United States, Italy and Spain gave samples during acute or convalescent COVID-19.

Methods used by the authors: Reference gene primer amplification gave nucleated cell count estimates. Repertoires were generated with immunoSEQ multiplex PCR, while TCRdb's copy carries only in-frame clones and drops some. V, J and clone size are taken as reported in that table, and D and trimming were inferred from the DNA itself. The table records 60,000 to 85,000 clones, approximately 78% of them present only once. The V and J ends lost 3 bases and 3 bases respectively, with 12 bases between them. Germline-derived CDR1 and CDR2 are GTSNPN and SVGIG (reference sequence). The CDR3 spans 13 residues.

This receptor was obtained from a human donor in a cohort sampled during active COVID-19. The chain recombines TRBV30 with TRBJ2-7; the D is unclear. The sample consisted of peripheral blood. The CDR3 bases are TGTGCCTGGAGCGCAGGTATAGTCTACGAGCAGTACTTC. This codes for CAWSAGIVYEQYF.